The T cell receptor (beta chain) under discussion was sequenced for a study of blood T cell repertoires in COVID-19. About the research overall: Donors in the United States, Italy and Spain gave samples during acute or convalescent COVID-19. PBMCs, B-cell-depleted T cells, or T cells were the source of the cDNA or gDNA that made up the material.

Individuals drawn from 24 US areas were about 18 to 89 years old. Participant reports of clinical history set cohort assignment. Profiled with immunoSEQ multiplex PCR; TCRdb holds only in-frame clones, not every one. The top ten clones hold under 3% of a sample with about 200,000 clones, approximately 92% of them seen once. Sequencing was performed on PBMCs or T cells enriched from blood (not recorded which). The origin of this receptor is a woman between 40 and 50 years old with acute COVID-19.

CDR3 DNA: TGTGCCAGCAGCCTCAGGACAGGGTGGGACACCGGGGAGCTGTTTTTT. Its translation: CASSLRTGWDTGELFF. V usage is TRBV11-2 and J usage is TRBJ2-2; 8 nucleotides match TRBD1. CDR3 length: 16 residues. Germline CDR1 reads SGHAT; CDR2 reads FQNNGV. The trim removed 5 bases at V and 3 bases at J, leaving 8 bases unmatched.